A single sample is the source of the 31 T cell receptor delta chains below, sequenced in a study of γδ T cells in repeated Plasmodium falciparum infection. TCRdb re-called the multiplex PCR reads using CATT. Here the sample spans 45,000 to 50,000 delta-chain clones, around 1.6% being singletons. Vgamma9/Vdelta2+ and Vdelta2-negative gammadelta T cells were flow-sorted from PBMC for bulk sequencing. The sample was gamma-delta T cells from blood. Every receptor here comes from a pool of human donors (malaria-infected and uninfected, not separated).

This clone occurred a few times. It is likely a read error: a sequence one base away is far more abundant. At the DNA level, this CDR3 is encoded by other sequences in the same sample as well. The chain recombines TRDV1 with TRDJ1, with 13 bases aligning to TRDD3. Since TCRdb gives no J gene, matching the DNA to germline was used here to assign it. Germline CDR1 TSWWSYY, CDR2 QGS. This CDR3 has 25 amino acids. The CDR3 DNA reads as TGTGCTCTCGGGGAAATTTCGGCTCCCTCTCGGGCCCCGTACTGGGGGATACGGGTTACAATAGGACTCATCTTT. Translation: CALGEISAPSRAPYWGIRVTIGLIF.

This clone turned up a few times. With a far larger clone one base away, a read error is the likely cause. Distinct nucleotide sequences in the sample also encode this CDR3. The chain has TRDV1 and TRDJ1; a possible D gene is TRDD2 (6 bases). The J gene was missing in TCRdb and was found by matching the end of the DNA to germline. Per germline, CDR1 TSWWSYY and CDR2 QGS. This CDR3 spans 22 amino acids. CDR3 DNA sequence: TGTGCTCTTGGGGAATCTAAAAATGAGGGGGCGCCACTCCTACCTTACACAGATAAACTCATCTTT. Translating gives CALGESKNEGAPLLPYTDKLIF.

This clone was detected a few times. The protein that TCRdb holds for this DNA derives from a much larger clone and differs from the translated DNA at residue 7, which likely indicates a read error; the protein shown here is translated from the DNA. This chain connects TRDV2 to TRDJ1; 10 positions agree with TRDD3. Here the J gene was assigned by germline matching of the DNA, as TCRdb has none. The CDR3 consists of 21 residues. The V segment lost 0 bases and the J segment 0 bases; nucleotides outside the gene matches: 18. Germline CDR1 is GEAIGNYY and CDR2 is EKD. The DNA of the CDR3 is TGTGCCTGTGACACCGGCCTCTTTACTGGGGGATTCGCTGAGGACACCGATAAACTCATCTTT. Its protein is CACDTGLFTGGFAEDTDKLIF.

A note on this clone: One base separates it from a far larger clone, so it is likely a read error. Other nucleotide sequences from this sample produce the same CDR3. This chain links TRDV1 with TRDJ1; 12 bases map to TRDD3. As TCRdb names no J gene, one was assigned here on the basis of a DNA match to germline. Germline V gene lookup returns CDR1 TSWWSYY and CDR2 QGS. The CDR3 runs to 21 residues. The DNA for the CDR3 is TGTGCCCTTGGGGATAATCCTACTTGGGTTGGCTGGGGGATACGCTCCGATAAACTCATCTTT. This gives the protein CALGDNPTWVGWGIRSDKLIF.

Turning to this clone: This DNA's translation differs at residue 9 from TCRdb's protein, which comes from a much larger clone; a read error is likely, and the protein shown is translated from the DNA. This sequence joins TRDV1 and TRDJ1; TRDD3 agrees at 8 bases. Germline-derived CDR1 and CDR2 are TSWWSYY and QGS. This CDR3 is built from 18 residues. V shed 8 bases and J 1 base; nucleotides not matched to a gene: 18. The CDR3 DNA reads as TGTGCTCTTTGGTGTCCCTATCTAGTGGGGGATGGCACCGATAAACTCATCTTT. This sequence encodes CALWCPYLVGDGTDKLIF.

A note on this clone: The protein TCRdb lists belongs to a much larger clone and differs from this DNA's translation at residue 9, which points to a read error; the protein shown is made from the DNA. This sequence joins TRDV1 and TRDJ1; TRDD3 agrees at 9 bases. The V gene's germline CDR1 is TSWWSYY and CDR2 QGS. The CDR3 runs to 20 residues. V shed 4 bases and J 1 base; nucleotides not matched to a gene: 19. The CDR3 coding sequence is TGTGCTCTTGGGGCTTTCCGGCGGGGCTGGGGGATTCCAAGCACCGATAAACTCATCTTT. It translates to CALGAFRRGWGIPSTDKLIF.

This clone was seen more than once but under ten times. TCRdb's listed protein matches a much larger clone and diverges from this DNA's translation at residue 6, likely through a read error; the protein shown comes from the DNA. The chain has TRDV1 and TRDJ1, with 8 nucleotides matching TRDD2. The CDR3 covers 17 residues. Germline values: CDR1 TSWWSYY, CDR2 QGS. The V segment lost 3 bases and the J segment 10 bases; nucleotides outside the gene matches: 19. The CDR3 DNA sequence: TGTGCTCTTGGGGAGGCTTCCTACCTCCCGCAAGAAGGTGGACTCATCTTT. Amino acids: CALGEASYLPQEGGLIF.

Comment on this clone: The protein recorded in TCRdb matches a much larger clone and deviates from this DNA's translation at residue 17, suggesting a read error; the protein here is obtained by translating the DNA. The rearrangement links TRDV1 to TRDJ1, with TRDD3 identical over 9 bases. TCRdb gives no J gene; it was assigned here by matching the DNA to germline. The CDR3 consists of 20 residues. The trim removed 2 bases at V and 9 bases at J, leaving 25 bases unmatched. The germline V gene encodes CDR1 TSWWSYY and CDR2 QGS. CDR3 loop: CALGEDLKGWGIYPTGELIF. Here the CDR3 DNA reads TGTGCTCTTGGGGAAGACTTGAAGGGCTGGGGGATCTATCCCACCGGTGAACTCATCTTT.

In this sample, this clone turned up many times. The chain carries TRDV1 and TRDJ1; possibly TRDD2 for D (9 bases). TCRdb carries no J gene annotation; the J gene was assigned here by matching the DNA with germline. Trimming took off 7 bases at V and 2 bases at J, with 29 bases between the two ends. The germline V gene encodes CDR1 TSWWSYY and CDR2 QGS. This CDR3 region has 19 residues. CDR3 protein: CALVPLPTLGDLGTDKLIF. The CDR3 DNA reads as TGTGCTCTTGTACCCCTTCCTACCTTGGGGGATCTTGGGACCGATAAACTCATCTTT.

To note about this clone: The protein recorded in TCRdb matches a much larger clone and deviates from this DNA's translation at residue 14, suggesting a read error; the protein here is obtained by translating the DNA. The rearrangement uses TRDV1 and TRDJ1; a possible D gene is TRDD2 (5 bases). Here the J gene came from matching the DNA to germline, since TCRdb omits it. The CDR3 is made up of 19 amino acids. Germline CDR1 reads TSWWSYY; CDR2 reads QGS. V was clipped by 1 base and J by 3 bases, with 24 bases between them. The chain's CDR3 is CALGEPSDRLYPYADKLIF. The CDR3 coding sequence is TGTGCTCTTGGGGAACCCTCGGACAGGCTTTACCCCTACGCCGATAAACTCATCTTT.

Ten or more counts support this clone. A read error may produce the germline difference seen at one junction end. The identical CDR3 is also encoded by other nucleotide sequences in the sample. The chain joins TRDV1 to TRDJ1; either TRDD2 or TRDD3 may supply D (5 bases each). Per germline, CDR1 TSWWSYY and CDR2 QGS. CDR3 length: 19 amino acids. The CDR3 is CALGERSRPTGMYTDKLIF. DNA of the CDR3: TGTGCTCTTGGGGAAAGGAGTAGACCTACTGGTATGTACACCGACAAACTCATCTTT.

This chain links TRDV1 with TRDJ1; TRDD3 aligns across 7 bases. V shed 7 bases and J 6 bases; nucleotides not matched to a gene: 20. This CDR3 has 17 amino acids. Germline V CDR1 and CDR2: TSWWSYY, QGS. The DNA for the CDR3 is TGTGCTCTTGAGGTTTACCCCACTGGGGCGCTAGGCAATAAACTCATCTTT. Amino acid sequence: CALEVYPTGALGNKLIF.

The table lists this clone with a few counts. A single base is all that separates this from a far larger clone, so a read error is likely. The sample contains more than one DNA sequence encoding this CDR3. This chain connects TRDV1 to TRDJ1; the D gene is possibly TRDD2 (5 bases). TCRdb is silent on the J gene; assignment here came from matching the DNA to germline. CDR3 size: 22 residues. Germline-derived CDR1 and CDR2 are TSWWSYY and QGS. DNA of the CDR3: TGTGCCCTTTTTACCGCACCTTCTTACCTACGCCCTACGGGGTCTTACACCGATAAACTCATCTTT. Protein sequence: CALFTAPSYLRPTGSYTDKLIF.

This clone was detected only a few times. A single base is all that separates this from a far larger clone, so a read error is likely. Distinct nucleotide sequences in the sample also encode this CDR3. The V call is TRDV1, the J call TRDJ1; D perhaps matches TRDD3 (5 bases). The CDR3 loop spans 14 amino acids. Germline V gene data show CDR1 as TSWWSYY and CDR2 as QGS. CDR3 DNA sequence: TGTGCCCTTGGGGAACTCATCGGGTCCGATAAACTCATCTTT. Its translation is CALGELIGSDKLIF.

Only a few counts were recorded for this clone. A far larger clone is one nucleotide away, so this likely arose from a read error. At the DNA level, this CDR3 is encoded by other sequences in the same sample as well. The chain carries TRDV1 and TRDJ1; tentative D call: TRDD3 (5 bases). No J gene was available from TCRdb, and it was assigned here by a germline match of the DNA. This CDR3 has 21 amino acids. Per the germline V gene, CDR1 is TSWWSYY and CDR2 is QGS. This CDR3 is CALGELFLPNSDRADTDKLIF. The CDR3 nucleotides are TGTGCTCTCGGGGAACTTTTTCTACCGAACTCCGATCGTGCGGACACCGATAAACTCATCTTT.

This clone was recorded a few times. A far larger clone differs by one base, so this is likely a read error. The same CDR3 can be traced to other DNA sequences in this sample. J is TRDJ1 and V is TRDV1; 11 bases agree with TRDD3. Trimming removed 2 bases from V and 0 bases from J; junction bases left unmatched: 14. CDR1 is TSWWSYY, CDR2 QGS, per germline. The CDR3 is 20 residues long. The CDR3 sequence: CALGELVWGILLPNTDKLIF. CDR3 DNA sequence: TGTGCTCTTGGGGAATTGGTCTGGGGGATACTCCTTCCTAACACCGATAAACTCATCTTT.

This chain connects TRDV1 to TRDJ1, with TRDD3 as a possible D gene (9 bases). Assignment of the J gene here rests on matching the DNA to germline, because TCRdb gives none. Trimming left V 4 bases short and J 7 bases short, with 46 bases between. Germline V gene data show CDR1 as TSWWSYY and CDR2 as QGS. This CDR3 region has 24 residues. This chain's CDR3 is CALGGRWGLQNFLLKDGDTGKLIF. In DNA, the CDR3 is TGTGCTCTTGGGGGGAGGTGGGGCCTGCAAAACTTCCTACTGAAGGATGGGGATACGGGTAAACTCATCTTT.

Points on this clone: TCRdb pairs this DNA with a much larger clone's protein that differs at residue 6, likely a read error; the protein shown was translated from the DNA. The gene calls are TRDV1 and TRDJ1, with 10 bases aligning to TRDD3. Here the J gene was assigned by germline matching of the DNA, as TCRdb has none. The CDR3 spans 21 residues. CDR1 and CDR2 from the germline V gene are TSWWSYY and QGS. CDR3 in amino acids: CALGETGLNTLTGGCSDKLIF. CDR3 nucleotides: TGTGCTCTTGGGGAAACTGGCCTAAATACCCTTACTGGGGGATGTTCCGACAAACTCATCTTT.

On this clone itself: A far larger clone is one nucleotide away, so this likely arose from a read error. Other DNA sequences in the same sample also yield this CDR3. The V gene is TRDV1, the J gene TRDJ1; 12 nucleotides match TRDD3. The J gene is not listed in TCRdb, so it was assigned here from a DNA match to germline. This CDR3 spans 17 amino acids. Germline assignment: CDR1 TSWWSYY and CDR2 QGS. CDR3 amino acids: CALGELLGDTPYHKLIF. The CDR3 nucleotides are TGTGCTCTCGGGGAACTACTGGGGGATACCCCCTACCATAAACTCATCTTT.

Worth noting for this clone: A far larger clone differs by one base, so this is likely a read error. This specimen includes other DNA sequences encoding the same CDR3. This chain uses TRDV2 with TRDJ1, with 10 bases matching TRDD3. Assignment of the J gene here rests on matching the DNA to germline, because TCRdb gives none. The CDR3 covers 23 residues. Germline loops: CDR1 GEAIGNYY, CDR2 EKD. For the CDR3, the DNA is TGTGCCTGTGGCAAACACTTCCTAATGAGGGGGATACGCTCCCGGGGTTGCACCGACAAACTCATCTTT. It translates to CACGKHFLMRGIRSRGCTDKLIF.

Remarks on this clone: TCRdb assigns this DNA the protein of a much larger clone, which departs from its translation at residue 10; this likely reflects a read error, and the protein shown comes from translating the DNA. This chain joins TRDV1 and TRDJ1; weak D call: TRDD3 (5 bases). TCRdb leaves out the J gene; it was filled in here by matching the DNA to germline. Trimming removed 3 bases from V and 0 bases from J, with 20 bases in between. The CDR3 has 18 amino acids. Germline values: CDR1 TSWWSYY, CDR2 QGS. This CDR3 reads CALGDPVWDAHNTDKLIF. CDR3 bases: TGTGCTCTTGGGGACCCAGTTTGGGATGCGCACAACACCGATAAACTCATCTTT.

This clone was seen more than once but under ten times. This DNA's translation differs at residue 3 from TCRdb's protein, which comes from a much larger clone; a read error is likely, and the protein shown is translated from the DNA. CDR3 in amino acids: CAFGEHPYLGMVYTDKLIF. CDR3 in DNA: TGTGCTTTTGGGGAACACCCCTACTTGGGGATGGTTTACACCGATAAACTCATCTTT. The V and J genes are TRDV1 and TRDJ1, with D tentatively TRDD3 (6 bases). Germline matching of the DNA provided the J gene here, since TCRdb leaves it blank. The CDR3 has 19 residues. Germline V CDR1 and CDR2: TSWWSYY, QGS.

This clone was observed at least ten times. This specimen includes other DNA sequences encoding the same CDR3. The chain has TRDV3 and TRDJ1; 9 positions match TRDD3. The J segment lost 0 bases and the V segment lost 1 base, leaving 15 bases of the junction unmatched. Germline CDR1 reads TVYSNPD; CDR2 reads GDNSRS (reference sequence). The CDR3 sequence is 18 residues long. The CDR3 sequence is CAFIGDTGGPLYTDKLIF. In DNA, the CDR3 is TGTGCCTTTATAGGCGATACTGGGGGACCCCTGTACACCGATAAACTCATCTTT.

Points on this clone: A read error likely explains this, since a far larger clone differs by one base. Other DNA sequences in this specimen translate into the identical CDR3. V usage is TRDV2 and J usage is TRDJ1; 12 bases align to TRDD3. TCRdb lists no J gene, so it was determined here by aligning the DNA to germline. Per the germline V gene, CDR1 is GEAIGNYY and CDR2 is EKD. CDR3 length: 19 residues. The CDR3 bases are TGTGCCTGTGACACCACTCCCGTACTGGGGGATACTGCCACCGACAAACTCATCTTT. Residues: CACDTTPVLGDTATDKLIF.

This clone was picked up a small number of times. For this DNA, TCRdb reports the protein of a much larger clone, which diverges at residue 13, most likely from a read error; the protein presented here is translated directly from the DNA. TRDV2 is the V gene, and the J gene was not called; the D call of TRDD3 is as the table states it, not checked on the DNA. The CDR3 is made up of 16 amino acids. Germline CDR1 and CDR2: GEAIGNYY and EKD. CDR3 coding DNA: TGTGCCTGTGACCCCGTGGGGGATCCGTACACCGATAATCTCATCTTT. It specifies CACDPVGDPYTDNLIF.

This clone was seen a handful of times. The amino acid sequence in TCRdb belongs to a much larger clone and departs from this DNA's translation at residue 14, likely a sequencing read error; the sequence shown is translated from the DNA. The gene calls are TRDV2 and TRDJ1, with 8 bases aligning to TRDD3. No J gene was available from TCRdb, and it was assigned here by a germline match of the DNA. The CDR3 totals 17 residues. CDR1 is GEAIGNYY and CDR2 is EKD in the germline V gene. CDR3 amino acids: CACDGLLGVTYTDELIF. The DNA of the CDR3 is TGTGCCTGTGACGGACTACTGGGGGTTACGTACACCGATGAACTCATCTTT.

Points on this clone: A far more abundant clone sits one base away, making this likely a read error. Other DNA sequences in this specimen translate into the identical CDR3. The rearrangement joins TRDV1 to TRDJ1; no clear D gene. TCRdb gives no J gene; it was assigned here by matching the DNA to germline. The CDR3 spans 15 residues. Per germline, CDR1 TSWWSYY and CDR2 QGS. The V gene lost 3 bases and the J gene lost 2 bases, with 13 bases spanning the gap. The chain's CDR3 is CALGDNPPGTDKLIF. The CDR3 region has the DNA TGTGCTCTTGGGGACAACCCCCCCGGGACCGATAAACTCATCTTT.

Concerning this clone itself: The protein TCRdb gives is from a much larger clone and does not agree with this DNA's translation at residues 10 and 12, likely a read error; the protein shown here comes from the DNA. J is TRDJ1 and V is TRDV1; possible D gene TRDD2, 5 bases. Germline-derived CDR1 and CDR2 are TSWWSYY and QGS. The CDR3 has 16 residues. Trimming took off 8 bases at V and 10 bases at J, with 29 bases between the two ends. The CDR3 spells CALLIFPTPSVRRLIF. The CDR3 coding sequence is TGTGCTCTTCTGATCTTCCCCACCCCGTCCGTACGTAGACTCATCTTT.

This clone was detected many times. DNA of the CDR3: TGTGCCTGTGACACCGGGACCTCCTGGGACACCCGACAGATGTTTTTC. Encoded protein: CACDTGTSWDTRQMFF. V usage is TRDV2 and J usage is TRDJ3; no clear D. TCRdb carries no J gene annotation; the J gene was assigned here by matching the DNA with germline. The CDR3 has 16 residues. Germline assignment: CDR1 GEAIGNYY and CDR2 EKD. V was clipped by 0 bases and J by 0 bases, with 5 bases between them.

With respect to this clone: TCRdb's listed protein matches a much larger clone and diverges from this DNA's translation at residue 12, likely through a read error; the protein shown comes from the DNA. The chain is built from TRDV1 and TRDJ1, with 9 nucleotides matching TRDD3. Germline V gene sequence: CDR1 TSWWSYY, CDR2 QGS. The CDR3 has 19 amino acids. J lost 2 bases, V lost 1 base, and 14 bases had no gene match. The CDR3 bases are TGTGCTCTTGGGGAACCCACGGCAGACTGGGGGACAGGGACCGATAAACTCATCTTT. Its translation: CALGEPTADWGTGTDKLIF.

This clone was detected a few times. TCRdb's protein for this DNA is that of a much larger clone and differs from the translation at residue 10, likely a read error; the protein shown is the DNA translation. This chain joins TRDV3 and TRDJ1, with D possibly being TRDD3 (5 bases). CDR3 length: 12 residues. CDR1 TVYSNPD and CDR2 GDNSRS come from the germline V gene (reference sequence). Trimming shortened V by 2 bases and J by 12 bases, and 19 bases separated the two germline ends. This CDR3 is CAFVAGPKRIIF. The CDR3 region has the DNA TGTGCCTTTGTAGCTGGGCCGAAGAGGATCATCTTT.